Listed here is a single T cell receptor (beta chain). The sample originates from a study of early T cells in non-severe SARS-CoV-2 infection. Overall study: Unsorted whole blood bulk RNA was sequenced, with unpaired chains.

The length of the CDR3 is 16 residues. V dropped 4 bases and J dropped 5; count of bases not matched to a gene: 11. Germline loops: CDR1 SGHVS, CDR2 FQNEAQ. TCRdb independently ran MiXCR on the 5' RACE reads; one entry per CDR3 protein. This repertoire shows fewer than 30,000 distinct CDR3 sequences, about 8.6% found once; its top ten account for approximately 14%. This clonotype originated in an adult who was a healthcare worker with PCR-confirmed SARS-CoV-2 infection or an uninfected control (not recorded which). This chain joins TRBV7-8 and TRBJ2-3; TRBD1 matches 8 bases. Sequences were obtained from whole blood. CDR3 residues: CASSSTGQGYGDTQYF. CDR3 nucleotides: TGTGCCAGCAGCTCAACCGGACAGGGCTACGGAGATACGCAGTATTTT.